Shown below are 5 T cell receptor beta chains from a single sample sequenced in a study of beta chain features in type 1 diabetes. Antigens for these TCRs are unknown. Sequencing targeted expressed TCRB transcripts, as all isolated RNA had been reverse transcribed. Measured with immunoSEQ multiplex PCR; TCRdb has only the in-frame clones, and not every one. The sample comprises 200,000 to 300,000 clones, 9.5% to 13% of which are singletons, and 0.017% rests with the top ten. Points from the study as a whole: TCRB CDR3s from Type 1 diabetes patients were moderately but significantly shorter in all four CD4+ subsets.

Sequencing input: naive CD4+ T cells from blood. These receptors were collected from a man aged 25 to 45 with type 1 diabetes.

This chain connects TRBV20-1 to TRBJ1-2; 7 nucleotides align to TRBD1. Germline CDR1 reads DFQATT; CDR2 reads SNEGSKA (reference sequence). The CDR3 runs to 11 residues. V lost 3 bases, J lost 6 bases, and 1 base stayed unmatched. CDR3 region: CSASDRDGYTF. The CDR3 DNA reads as TGCAGTGCTAGCGACAGGGATGGCTACACCTTC.

This clone appeared a few times. The chain uses TRBV18 and TRBJ1-2; 8 nucleotides align to TRBD1. Unmatched junction bases numbered 3, after V lost 3 bases and J lost 6 bases. Germline loops: CDR1 KGHSH, CDR2 LQKENI. This CDR3 contains 13 residues. CDR3 loop: CASSPMDRDGYTF. CDR3 sequence (DNA): TGTGCCAGCTCACCCATGGACAGGGATGGCTACACCTTC.

J is TRBJ2-1 and V is TRBV15; D is unresolved. The CDR3 has 13 residues. V was pared by 2 bases and J by 11 bases, with 13 bases between. From germline, CDR1 is LNHNV and CDR2 YYDKDF (reference sequence). The DNA of the CDR3 is TGTGCCACCAGCAGAATAACCCCCTATAAGCAGTTCTTC. This gives the protein CATSRITPYKQFF.

This clone was picked up a small number of times. V and J are TRBV4-1 and TRBJ2-1; possibly TRBD1 for D (6 bases). The CDR3 extends over 15 amino acids. The V gene lost 3 bases and the J gene lost 10 bases, with 19 bases spanning the gap. CDR1 and CDR2 (germline): MGHRA, YSYEKL. This CDR3 reads CASSHPTRGGREQFF. For the CDR3, the DNA is TGCGCCAGCAGCCATCCAACCAGGGGCGGCCGGGAGCAGTTCTTC.

This clone has just a few counts. The chain has TRBV9 and TRBJ2-5; TRBD2 aligns across 9 bases. The CDR3 runs 18 residues. The germline V gene encodes CDR1 SGDLS and CDR2 YYNGEE. V trimming: 0 bases; J trimming: 2 bases; junction bases outside the gene matches: 11. The chain's CDR3 is CASSVGEAGGQLQETQYF. CDR3 in DNA: TGTGCCAGCAGCGTAGGTGAAGCGGGGGGCCAACTTCAAGAGACCCAGTACTTC.